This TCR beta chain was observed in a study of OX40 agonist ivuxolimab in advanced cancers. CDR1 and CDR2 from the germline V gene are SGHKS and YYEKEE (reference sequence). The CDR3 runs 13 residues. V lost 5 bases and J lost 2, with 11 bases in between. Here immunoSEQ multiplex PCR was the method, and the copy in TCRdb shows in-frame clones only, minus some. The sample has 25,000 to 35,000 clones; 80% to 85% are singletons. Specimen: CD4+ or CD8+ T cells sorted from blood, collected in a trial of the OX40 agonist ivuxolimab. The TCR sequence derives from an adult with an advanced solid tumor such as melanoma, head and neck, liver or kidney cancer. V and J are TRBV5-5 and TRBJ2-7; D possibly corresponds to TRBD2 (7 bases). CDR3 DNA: TGTGCCAGCAGAGGGGGGGCGACCTACGAGCAGTACTTC. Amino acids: CASRGGATYEQYF.